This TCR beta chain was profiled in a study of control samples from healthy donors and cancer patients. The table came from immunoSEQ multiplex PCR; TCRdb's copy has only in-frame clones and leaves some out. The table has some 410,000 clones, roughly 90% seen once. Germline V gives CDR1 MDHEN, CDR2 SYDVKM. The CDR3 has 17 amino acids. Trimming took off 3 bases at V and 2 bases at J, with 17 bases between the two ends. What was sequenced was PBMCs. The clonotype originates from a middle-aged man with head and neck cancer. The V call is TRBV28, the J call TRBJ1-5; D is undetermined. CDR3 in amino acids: CASSFPGIGTGNQPQHF. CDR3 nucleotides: TGTGCCAGCAGTTTTCCGGGTATCGGTACTGGCAATCAGCCCCAGCATTTT.